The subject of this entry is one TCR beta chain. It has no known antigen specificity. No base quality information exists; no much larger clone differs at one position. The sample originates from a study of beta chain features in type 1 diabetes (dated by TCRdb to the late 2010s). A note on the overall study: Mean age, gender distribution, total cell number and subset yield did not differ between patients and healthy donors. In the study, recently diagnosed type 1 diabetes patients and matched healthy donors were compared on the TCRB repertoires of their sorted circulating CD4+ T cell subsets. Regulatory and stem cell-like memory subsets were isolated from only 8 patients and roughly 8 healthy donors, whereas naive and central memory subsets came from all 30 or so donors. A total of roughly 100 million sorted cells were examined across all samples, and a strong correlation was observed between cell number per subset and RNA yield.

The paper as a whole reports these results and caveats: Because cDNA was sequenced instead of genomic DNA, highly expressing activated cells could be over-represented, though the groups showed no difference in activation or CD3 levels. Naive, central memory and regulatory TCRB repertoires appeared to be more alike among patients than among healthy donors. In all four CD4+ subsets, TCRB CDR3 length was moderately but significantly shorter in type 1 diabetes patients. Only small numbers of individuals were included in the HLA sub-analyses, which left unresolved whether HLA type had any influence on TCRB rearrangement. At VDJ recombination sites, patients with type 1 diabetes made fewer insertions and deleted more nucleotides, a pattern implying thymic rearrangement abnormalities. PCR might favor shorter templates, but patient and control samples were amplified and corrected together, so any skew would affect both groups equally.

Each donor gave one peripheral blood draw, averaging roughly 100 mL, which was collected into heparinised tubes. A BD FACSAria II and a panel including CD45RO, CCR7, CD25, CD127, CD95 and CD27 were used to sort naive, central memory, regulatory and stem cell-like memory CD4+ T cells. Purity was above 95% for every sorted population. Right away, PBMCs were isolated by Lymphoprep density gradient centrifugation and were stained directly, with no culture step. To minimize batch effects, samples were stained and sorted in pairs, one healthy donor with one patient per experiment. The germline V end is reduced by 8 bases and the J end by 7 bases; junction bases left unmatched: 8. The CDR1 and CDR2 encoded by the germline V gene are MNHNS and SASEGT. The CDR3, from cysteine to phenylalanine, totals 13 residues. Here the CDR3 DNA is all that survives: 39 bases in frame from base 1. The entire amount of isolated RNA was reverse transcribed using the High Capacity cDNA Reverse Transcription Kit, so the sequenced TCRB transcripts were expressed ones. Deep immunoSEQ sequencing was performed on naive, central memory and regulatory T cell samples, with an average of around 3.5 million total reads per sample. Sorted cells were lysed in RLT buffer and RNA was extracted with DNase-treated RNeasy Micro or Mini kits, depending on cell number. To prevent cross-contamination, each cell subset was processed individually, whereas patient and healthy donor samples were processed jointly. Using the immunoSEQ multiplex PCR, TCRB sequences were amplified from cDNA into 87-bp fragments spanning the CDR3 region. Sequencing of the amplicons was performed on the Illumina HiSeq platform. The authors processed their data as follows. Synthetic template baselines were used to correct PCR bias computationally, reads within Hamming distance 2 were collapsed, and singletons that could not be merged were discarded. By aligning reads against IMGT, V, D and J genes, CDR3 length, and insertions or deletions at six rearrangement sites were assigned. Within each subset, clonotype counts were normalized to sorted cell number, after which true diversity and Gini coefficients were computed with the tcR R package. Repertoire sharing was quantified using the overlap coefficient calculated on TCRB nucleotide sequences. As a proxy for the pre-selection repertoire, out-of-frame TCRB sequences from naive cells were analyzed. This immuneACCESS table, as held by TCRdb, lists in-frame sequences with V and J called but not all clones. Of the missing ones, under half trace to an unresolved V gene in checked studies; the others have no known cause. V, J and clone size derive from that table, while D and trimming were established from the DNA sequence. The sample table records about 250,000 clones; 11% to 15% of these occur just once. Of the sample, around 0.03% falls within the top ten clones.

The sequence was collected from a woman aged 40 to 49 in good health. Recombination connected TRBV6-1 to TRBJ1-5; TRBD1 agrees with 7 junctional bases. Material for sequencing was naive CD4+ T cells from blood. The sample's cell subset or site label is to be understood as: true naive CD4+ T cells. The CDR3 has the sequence CASRTQGGQPQHF. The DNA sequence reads TGTGCCAGCCGGACCCAGGGGGGCCAGCCCCAGCATTTT.